This TCR beta chain is drawn from a study of cytomegalovirus exposure and HLA in healthy donors (dated by TCRdb to about 2017). Turning to the overall study: An earlier analysis of some 550 of the donors reported more than 250 Gb of sequence data and some 100 million unique TCR beta sequences from about 179 million T cells. About 330 gigabases of sequencing data and around 80 million unique TCR sequences made up an early release that covered approximately 700 HLA-typed donors. Among the roughly 370 genotyped donors, 81% belonged to the genetic ancestry cluster associated with self-reported Caucasian donors. The study was designed to test whether signatures of past pathogen exposure could be identified by cataloging public T cell receptors. The study used immunosequencing to profile the T cell repertoires of several hundred subjects and linked those repertoires to cytomegalovirus serostatus. Along with the approximately 620-subject first cohort, a separate validation cohort of some 130 different subjects was used. To predict cytomegalovirus infection status, the study brought together high-throughput TCR immunosequencing, statistical association of individual TCRs with disease status, and machine learning. To study patterns of TCR occurrence, a later analysis re-analyzed previously published TCR beta repertoires from 550 to 800 donors and added high-resolution HLA genotyping. Rather than using new phenotypic data, the later analysis identified candidate immune exposures from TCR beta sequences and from how often those sequences occurred across donors. An earlier analysis of 587 of the donors used high-throughput TCR beta sequencing to judge whether each TCR beta V gene segment behaved as functional or pseudogenic. Donor age, sex, ethnicity and CMV serostatus were compiled alongside the repertoire data. A later genetic analysis took genome-wide SNP genotypes for about three fifths of the 666 donors and used that subset as a discovery cohort. All discovery cohort repertoires had been generated using a single sequencing platform. HLA typing covered class I and class II loci at four-digit resolution. The number of typed donors differed by locus: about 620-640 for A, B, C, DRB1 and DQB1; roughly 510 for DQA1; roughly 600 for DPA1; and about 450 for DPB1. Roughly five DR-DQ haplotypes were treated as single units for association and clustering because of strong linkage in the cohort. Among roughly 400 genotyped donors of the cohort, an average of around 250,000 unique TCR beta nucleotide sequences was sequenced per donor, of which about 19% were non-productive. The research as a whole found: A later analysis reported that several top co-occurrence clusters appeared linked to parvovirus B19, influenza, CMV and Epstein-Barr virus. In both the original and validation cohorts, the classifier was reported to diagnose cytomegalovirus status with high specificity and sensitivity. The study gave a list of over 150 TCR beta chains associated with cytomegalovirus. Compared with the roughly 700-donor mean, donors in an Asian-associated ancestry cluster had fewer N-insertions in productive TCRs, according to a later genetic analysis. The sequencing pipeline was judged likely to have produced a cluster of highly shared sequence variants as a technical artifact. In a later analysis, TCR association rates were found to vary across HLA loci, with the most associated TCRs seen for DRB1 alleles and the fewest for HLA-C alleles. Linkage disequilibrium might explain the correlated functional status among segregating V segments, but an unknown experimental factor could not be excluded. A further reported finding was that TCR beta sequences accurately predicted the HLA-A and HLA-B alleles for most subjects in the first cohort. Some IMGT-functional V segments, including TRBV6-2 and TRBV6-3, could not be told apart with the 87-base-pair reads, so those segments were excluded. Specific HLA alleles were associated with 15,000 to 20,000 TCR beta sequences at a false discovery rate of 0.05 in a later analysis. Most CMV-associated TCR beta chains appeared to be HLA-restricted in a later analysis, and the HLA associations seemed to be driven largely by CMV exposure. Three of the identified cytomegalovirus-associated TCR beta chains were confirmed in vitro to be specific for cytomegalovirus antigens. A later analysis found that HLA-associated TCR beta chains were more clonally expanded and had lower generation probabilities than equally common non-associated chains. The earlier analysis of around 600 of the donors excluded 15 to 20 rarely observed V segments, including chromosome 9 orphons, because counts were too low. Immune exposure information for the cohort was limited to CMV serostatus. Roughly uniform sequencing depth across donors was assumed in presence/absence analyses, although this assumption may not hold. When HLA alleles, especially DR and DQ, strongly co-occurred, TCR associations were difficult to assign to individual alleles. In an earlier analysis of some 540 of the donors, most TCR beta V segments appeared in productive rearrangements about 87% or about 30% of the time, broadly matching IMGT annotations. Most TCR sequences were seen in very few donors, while some public TCRs were found in many individuals. This cohort had only TCR beta chains sequenced, and the lack of alpha or paired-chain data limited which features could be detected. The authors suggested that the approach could potentially be extended to other disease states and immunological phenotypes. Because HLA typing was unavailable for some donors at each locus, only the typed subset was used in association tests. A later genetic analysis associated a missense DCLRE1C variant with V-gene and J-gene trimming of TCR beta chains, and an independent cohort replicated the association.

From the germline V gene, CDR1 is SGHVS and CDR2 is FNYEAQ. The CDR3 has 15 amino acids, counting the end cysteine and phenylalanine. The entry retains the CDR3 DNA only, 45 bases that are in frame from base 1. The germline V end is reduced by 5 bases and the J end by 3 bases; junction bases left unmatched: 7. The library was produced with the immunoSEQ multiplex PCR assay. The multiplex PCR relied on a mix of 60 forward primers for TCR Vbeta segments and 13 reverse primers for TCR Jbeta segments. Amplification of the CDR3 region of rearranged TCR beta genes was performed with a multiplex PCR assay on genomic DNA. The Illumina HiSeq System was used to sequence the amplified TCR beta libraries as 87-base-pair reads. From the authors' description of their analysis: In a later analysis, some 80 million unique TCR beta chains were counted across the roughly 610 repertoires, and roughly 10 million of these chains were shared by at least two donors. Raw reads were error-corrected and collapsed into unique sequences by a nearest-neighbor algorithm in which closely related sequences were merged to remove PCR and sequencing errors. CDR3 sequences were aligned to IMGT reference sequences to assign V, D and J gene segments. For a sequence to be retained, a match of at least six nucleotides was required to both a V gene segment and a J gene segment. Rearrangements were classified as productive when the CDR3 lacked stop codons and remained in frame with V and J, and all other rearrangements were classified as non-productive. Following IMGT convention, CDR3 was defined as the stretch from the second conserved V-encoded cysteine up to the conserved J-encoded phenylalanine. In an earlier analysis of around 640 of the donors, sequences lacking an unambiguous match to a single V gene segment were excluded. An earlier analysis of 450 to 650 of the donors called V segments functional above 56.7% productive rearrangements and segregating when the between-donor standard deviation exceeded 5%. A statistical classification framework was built to diagnose cytomegalovirus status from the catalog of TCR beta chain sequences. A later analysis assigned V and J genes by comparing TCR nucleotide sequences with IMGT/GENE-DB human TR gene sequences. In a later analysis, CDR3 sequences and most-parsimonious VDJ recombination scenarios were assigned using the TCRdist pipeline. In a later analysis, every TCR beta chain was defined by the combination of its CDR3 amino acid sequence and its V-gene family, and reads without a unique V-gene family were dropped. A later analysis removed 600 or so highly shared, low-generation-probability nucleotide sequences to deal with suspected cross-contamination and a sequencing artifact. A later analysis calculated a clonal expansion index for each public chain from normalized within-repertoire ranks of inferred template counts. In a later analysis, generation probabilities were computed using a VDJ recombination model fitted to out-of-frame rearrangements, and the results were checked against IGoR. In a later analysis, hypergeometric tests were used to score TCR-TCR, TCR-HLA and TCR-CMV co-occurrence, with a repertoire-size bias correction applied to TCR pairs. False discovery rates were estimated in a later analysis by permuting HLA or CMV assignments 20 times. In a later analysis, co-occurring TCRs were grouped with DBSCAN, and TCRdist sequence similarity was added when clustering was performed within HLA-allele-positive subsets. Co-occurrence clustering excluded repertoires with fewer than 30,000 or more than 120,000 public chains, plus five with anomalous nucleotide sharing. TCRdb carries this immuneACCESS record with in-frame sequences only. Its versions omit some clonotypes, under half of them owing to an unresolved V gene in the studies checked, with the rest unexplained. The V and J calls and clone size are taken from that table; D and trimming were inferred from the DNA. This sample lists some 70,000 clones; about 76% were detected once. Roughly 3% of the sample lies in the top ten.

The cohort was made up of around 720 healthy bone marrow donors. All cohort members were sampled while nominally healthy, although unrecorded immune exposures were likely present. The donor was CMV seronegative and was included in the group of over 300 seronegative cohort members. A peripheral blood sample was collected from each donor, and TCR beta sequencing was performed on peripheral blood mononuclear cells. The Qiagen DNeasy Blood Extraction Kit was used to extract genomic DNA from the blood cell samples. This clone has a handful of counts. The specificity of this receptor is unknown. No quality values exist for individual bases; no much larger clone is one base distant.

Source material: PBMCs. The rearrangement joined TRBV7-6 to TRBJ2-1, and TRBD1 matches 7 of the central bases. This TCR was recovered from a man between 18 and 29 years old in good health and CMV-seronegative. The CDR3 loop reads CASSQETGLYNEQFF. DNA sequence: TGTGCCAGCAGCCAGGAGACAGGGCTCTACAATGAGCAGTTCTTC.